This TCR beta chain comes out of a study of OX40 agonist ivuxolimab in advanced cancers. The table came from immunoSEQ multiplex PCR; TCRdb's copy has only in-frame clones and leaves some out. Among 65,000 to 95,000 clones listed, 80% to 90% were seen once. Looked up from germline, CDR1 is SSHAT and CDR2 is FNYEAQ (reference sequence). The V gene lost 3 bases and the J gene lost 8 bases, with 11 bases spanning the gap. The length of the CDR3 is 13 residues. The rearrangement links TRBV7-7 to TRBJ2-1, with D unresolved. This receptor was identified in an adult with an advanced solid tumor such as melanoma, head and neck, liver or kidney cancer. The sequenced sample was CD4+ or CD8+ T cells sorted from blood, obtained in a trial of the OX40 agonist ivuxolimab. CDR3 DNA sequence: TGTGCCAGCAGCTTTTCTGGTGGGGATGAGCAGTTCTTC. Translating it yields CASSFSGGDEQFF. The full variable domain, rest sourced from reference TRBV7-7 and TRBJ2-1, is GAGVSQSPRYKVTKRGQDVTLRCDPISSHATLYWYQQALGQGPEFLTYFNYEAQPDKSGLPSDRFSAERPEGSISTLTIQRTEQRDSAMYRCASSFSGGDEQFFGPGTRLTVL.